This TCR beta chain was obtained from a study of cytomegalovirus exposure and HLA in healthy donors. Study at large: There were about 85 million unique TCRs (from HLA-typed donors) in an early data release. Findings and caveats of the study: Using a false discovery rate of 0.05, a later analysis showed that approximately 16,000 TCR beta sequences were associated with HLA alleles. Researchers catalogued under 200 TCR beta chains as cytomegalovirus-associated.

Trimming cost V 4 bases and J 3 bases, with 12 bases left between them. The CDR3 is 15 residues long. Germline V gene lookup returns CDR1 SEHNR and CDR2 FQNEAQ (reference sequence). About this clone: Its antigen is unidentified.

Researchers ran the PCR with 60 Vbeta and 13 Jbeta primers. TCRdb's table, derived via immunoSEQ multiplex PCR, lists solely in-frame clones and lacks some. Of approximately 280,000 clones in the sample, about 90% are singletons; the top ten hold about 2%. This receptor was obtained from a woman between 18 and 29 years old in good health and CMV-seronegative. The V gene is TRBV7-9, the J gene TRBJ1-4; D is unclear. What was sequenced was PBMCs. CDR3 region: CASSSGRDSNEKLFF. The CDR3 nucleotides are TGTGCCAGCAGCTCCGGACGGGATTCTAATGAAAAACTGTTTTTT. Variable domain in full (rest from reference TRBV7-9 and TRBJ1-4): DTGVSQNPRHKITKRGQNVTFRCDPISEHNRLYWYRQTLGQGPEFLTYFQNEAQLEKSRLLSDRFSAERPKGSFSTLEIQRTEQGDSAMYLCASSSGRDSNEKLFFGSGTQLSVL.